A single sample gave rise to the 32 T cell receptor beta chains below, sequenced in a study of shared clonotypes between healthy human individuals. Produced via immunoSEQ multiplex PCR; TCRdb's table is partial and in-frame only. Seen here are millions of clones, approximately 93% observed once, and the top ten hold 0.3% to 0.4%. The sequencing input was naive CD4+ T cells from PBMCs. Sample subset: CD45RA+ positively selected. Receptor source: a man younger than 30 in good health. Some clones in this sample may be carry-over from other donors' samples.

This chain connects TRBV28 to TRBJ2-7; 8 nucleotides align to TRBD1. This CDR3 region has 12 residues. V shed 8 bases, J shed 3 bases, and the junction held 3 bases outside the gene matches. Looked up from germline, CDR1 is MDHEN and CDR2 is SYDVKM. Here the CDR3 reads CASRTGIYEQYF. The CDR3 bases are TGTGCCAGCCGGACAGGGATCTACGAGCAGTACTTC.

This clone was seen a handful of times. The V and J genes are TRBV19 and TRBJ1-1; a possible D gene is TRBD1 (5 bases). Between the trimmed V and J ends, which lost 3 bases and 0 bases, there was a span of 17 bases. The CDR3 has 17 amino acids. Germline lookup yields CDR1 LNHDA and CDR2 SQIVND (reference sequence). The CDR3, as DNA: TGTGCCAGTAGTATTCGGGACCCACGAGGCATGAACACTGAAGCTTTCTTT. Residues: CASSIRDPRGMNTEAFF. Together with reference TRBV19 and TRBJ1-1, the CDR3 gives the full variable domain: DGGITQSPKYLFRKEGQNVTLSCEQNLNHDAMYWYRQDPGQGLRLIYYSQIVNDFQKGDIAEGYSVSREKKESFPLTVTSAQKNPTAFYLCASSIRDPRGMNTEAFFGQGTRLTVV.

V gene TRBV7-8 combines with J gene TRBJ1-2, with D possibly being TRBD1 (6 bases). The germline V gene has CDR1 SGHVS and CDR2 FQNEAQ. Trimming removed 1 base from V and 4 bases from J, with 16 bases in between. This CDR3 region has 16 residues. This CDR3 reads CASSLGWTRDTYGYTF. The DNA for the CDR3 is TGTGCCAGCAGCTTAGGTTGGACGCGGGACACCTATGGCTACACCTTC. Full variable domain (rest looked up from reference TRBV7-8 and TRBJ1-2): GAGVSQSPRYKVAKRGQDVALRCDPISGHVSLFWYQQALGQGPEFLTYFQNEAQLDKSGLPSDRFFAERPEGSVSTLKIQRTQQEDSAVYLCASSLGWTRDTYGYTFGSGTRLTVV.

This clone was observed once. The CDR3 loop reads CASSLGREAAGWRTNEKLFF. The CDR3 coding sequence is TGCGCCAGCAGCTTGGGCAGGGAGGCGGCCGGGTGGCGAACTAATGAAAAACTGTTTTTT. The chain carries TRBV5-1 and TRBJ1-4, with a weak D call TRBD1 (5 bases). The CDR3 spans 20 residues. Germline CDR1 and CDR2: SGHRS and YFSETQ. V shed 0 bases and J shed 1 base, with 22 bases lying between them.

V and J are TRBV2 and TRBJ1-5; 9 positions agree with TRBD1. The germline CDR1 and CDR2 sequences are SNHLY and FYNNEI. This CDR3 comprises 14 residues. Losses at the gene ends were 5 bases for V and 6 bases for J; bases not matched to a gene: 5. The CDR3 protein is CASSTGGPTQPQHF. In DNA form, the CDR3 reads TGTGCCAGCAGTACAGGGGGCCCCACTCAGCCCCAGCATTTT. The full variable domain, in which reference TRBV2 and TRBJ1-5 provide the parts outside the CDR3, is EPEVTQTPSHQVTQMGQEVILRCVPISNHLYFYWYRQILGQKVEFLVSFYNNEISEKSEIFDDQFSVERPDGSNFTLKIRSTKLEDSAMYFCASSTGGPTQPQHFGDGTRLSIL.

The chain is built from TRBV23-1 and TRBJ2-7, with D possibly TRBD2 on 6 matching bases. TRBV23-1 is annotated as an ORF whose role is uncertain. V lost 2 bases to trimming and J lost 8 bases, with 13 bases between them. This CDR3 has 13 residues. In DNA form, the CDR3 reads TGCGCCAGCAGTCAACTACGGGGGTTAAAGCAGTACTTC. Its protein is CASSQLRGLKQYF.

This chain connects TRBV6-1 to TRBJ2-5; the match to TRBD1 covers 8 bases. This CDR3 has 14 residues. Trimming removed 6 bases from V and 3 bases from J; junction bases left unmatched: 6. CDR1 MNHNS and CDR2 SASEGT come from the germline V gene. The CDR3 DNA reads TGTGCCAGCAGCCCGGGACAGGCAAAAGAGACCCAGTACTTC. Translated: CASSPGQAKETQYF.

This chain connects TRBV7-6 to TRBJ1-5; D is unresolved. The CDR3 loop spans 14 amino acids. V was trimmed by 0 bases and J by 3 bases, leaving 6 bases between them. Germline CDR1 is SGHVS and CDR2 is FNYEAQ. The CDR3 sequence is CASSLAGANQPQHF. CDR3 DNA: TGTGCCAGCAGCTTAGCTGGAGCCAATCAGCCCCAGCATTTT.

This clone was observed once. CDR3 residues: CAWSPSGRGELFF. Written as DNA, the CDR3 is TGTGCCTGGAGTCCTAGCGGGAGGGGGGAGCTGTTTTTT. The chain has TRBV30 and TRBJ2-2, with 11 bases aligning to TRBD2. Germline lookup yields CDR1 GTSNPN and CDR2 SVGIG (reference sequence). The V segment lost 2 bases and the J segment 8 bases; nucleotides outside the gene matches: 1. The CDR3 has 13 amino acids.

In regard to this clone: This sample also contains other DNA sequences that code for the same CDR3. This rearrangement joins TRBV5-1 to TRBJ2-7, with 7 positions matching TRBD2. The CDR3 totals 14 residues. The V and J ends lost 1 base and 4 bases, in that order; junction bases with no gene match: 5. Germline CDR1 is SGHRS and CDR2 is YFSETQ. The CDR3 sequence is CASSLLGGSYEQYF. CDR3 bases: TGCGCCAGCAGCTTGTTAGGCGGGAGTTACGAGCAGTACTTC. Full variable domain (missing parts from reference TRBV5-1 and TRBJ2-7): KAGVTQTPRYLIKTRGQQVTLSCSPISGHRSVSWYQQTPGQGLQFLFEYFSETQRNKGNFPGRFSGRQFSNSRSEMNVSTLELGDSALYLCASSLLGGSYEQYFGPGTRLTVT.

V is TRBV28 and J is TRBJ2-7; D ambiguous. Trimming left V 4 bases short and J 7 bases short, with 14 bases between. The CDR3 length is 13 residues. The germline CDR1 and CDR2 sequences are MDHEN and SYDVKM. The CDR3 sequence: CASSSIPYGEQYF. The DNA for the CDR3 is TGTGCCAGCAGTTCCATCCCTTATGGGGAGCAGTACTTC.

CDR3 bases: TGTGCCAGCAGCGCCCGGGACAGGGCAACGTGGGGCTACACCTTC. The encoded protein is CASSARDRATWGYTF. The chain recombines TRBV7-9 with TRBJ1-2, with TRBD1 matching over 9 bases. This CDR3 has 15 residues. CDR1 and CDR2 from the germline V gene are SEHNR and FQNEAQ (reference sequence). J lost 8 bases, V lost 5 bases, and 12 bases had no gene match.

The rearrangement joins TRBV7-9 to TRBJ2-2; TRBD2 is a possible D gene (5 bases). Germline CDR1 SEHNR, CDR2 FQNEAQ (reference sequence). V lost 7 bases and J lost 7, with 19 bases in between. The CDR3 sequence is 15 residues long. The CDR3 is CASKVGGPNHGELFF. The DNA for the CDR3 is TGTGCCAGCAAGGTCGGCGGGCCGAATCACGGGGAGCTGTTTTTT.

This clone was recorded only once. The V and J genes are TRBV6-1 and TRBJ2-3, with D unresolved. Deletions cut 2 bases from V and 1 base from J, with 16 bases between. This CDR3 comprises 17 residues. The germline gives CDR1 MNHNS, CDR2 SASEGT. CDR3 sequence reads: CASSELYGSHRTDTQYF. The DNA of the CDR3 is TGTGCCAGCAGTGAACTTTACGGCAGTCACCGCACAGATACGCAGTATTTT.

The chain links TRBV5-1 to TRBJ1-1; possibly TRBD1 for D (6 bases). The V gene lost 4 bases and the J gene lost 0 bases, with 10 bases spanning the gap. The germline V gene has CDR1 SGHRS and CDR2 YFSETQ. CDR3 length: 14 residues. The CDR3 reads CASSPDSMNTEAFF. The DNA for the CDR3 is TGCGCCAGCAGCCCGGACAGTATGAACACTGAAGCTTTCTTT.

The CDR3 bases are TGTGCCAGCAGCCGCCGAGGGACAGCCCGTGATGAAGCTTTCTTT. This gives the protein CASSRRGTARDEAFF. The J gene is TRBJ1-1, the V gene TRBV14, with TRBD1 matching over 7 bases. V lost 4 bases, J lost 7 bases, and 12 bases stayed unmatched. Germline CDR1 is SGHDN and CDR2 is FVKESK. The CDR3 is 15 residues long.

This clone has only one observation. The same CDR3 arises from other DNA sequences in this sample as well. The CDR3 DNA reads TGTGCCATCAGTGAGTCTGGGGGGGACTATGGCTACACCTTC. Protein product: CAISESGGDYGYTF. J is TRBJ1-2 and V is TRBV10-3; TRBD1 might be the D (5 bases). Trimming left V 0 bases short and J 3 bases short, with 8 bases between. This CDR3 is 14 amino acids long. From germline, CDR1 is ENHRY and CDR2 SYGVKD.

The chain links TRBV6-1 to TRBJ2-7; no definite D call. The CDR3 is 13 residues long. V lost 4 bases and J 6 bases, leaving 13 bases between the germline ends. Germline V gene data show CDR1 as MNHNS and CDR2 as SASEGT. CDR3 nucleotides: TGTGCCAGCAGTGTAACCATGCTCCGCGAGCAGTACTTC. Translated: CASSVTMLREQYF.

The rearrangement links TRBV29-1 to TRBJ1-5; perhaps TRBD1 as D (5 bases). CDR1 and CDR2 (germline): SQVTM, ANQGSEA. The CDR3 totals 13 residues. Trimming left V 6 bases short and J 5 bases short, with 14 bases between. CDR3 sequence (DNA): TGCAGCGTGGCTGACAGATTGGATCAGCCCCAGCATTTT. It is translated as CSVADRLDQPQHF.

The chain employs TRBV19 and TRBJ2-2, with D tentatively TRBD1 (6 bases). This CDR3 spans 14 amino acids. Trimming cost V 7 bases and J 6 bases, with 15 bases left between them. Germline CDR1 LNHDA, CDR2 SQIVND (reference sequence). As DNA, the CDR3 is TGTGCCAGTAACAGGGTAGTAAGAGCCGGGGAGCTGTTTTTT. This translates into CASNRVVRAGELFF.

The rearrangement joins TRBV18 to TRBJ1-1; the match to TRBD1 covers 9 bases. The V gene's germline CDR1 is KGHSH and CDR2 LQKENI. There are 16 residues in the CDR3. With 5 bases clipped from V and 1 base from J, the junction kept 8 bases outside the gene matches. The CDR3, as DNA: TGTGCCAGCTCAATGGCCCCGGGACAGGGGAACACTGAAGCTTTCTTT. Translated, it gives CASSMAPGQGNTEAFF.

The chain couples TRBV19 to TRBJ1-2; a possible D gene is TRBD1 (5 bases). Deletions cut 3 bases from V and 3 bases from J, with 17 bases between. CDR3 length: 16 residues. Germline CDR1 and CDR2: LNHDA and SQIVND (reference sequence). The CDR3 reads CASSIPGTASHYGYTF. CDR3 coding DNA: TGTGCCAGTAGTATCCCCGGGACCGCCAGCCACTATGGCTACACCTTC.

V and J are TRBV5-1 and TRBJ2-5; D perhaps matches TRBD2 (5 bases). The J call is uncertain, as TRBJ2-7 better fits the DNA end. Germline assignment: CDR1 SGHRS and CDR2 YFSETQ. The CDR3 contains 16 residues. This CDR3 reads CASSSPRTDIPYEQYF. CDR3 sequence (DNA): TGCGCCAGCAGCTCGCCCCGGACTGACATCCCCTACGAGCAGTACTTC.

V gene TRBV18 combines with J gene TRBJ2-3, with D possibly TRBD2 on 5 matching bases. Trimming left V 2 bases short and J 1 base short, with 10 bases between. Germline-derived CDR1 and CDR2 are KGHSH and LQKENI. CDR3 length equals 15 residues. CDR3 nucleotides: TGTGCCAGCTCACCATCGCACGGGGGCACAGATACGCAGTATTTT. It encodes CASSPSHGGTDTQYF.

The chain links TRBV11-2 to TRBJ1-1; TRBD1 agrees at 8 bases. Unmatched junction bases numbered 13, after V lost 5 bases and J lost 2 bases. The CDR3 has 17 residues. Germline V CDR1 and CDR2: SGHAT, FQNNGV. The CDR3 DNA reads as TGTGCCAGCAGCCGACCGACAGGGGCGTCGGTTAACACTGAAGCTTTCTTT. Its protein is CASSRPTGASVNTEAFF.

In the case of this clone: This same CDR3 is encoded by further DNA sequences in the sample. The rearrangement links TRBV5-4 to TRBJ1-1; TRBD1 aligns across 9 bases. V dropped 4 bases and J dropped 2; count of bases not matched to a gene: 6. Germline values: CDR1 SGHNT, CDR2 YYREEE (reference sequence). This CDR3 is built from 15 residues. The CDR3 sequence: CASSAPGQGNTEAFF. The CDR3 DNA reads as TGTGCCAGCAGCGCGCCGGGACAGGGTAACACTGAAGCTTTCTTT.

The CDR3 nucleotides are TGCGCCAGCAGTGAGTCGAGGGGTCAGGTGCAGTACTTC. Its translation: CASSESRGQVQYF. J is TRBJ2-7 and V is TRBV10-2; D may be TRBD1 or TRBD2 (5 bases each). V lost 0 bases to trimming and J lost 9 bases, with 12 bases between them. Per germline, CDR1 WSHSY and CDR2 SAAADI. This CDR3 has 13 residues.

The CDR3 region is CASGLRLAGSYNEQFF. The CDR3 nucleotides are TGTGCCAGCGGGTTAAGACTAGCGGGCTCCTACAATGAGCAGTTCTTC. The chain is built from TRBV27 and TRBJ2-1, with 10 positions matching TRBD2. The V segment lost 8 bases and the J segment 0 bases; nucleotides outside the gene matches: 7. This CDR3 comprises 16 residues. The V gene's germline CDR1 is MNHEY and CDR2 SMNVEV (reference sequence).

The CDR3: CASSTGLKYGYTF. CDR3 bases: TGTGCCAGTAGCACTGGGTTAAAGTATGGCTACACCTTC. The chain combines TRBV19 with TRBJ1-2; unclear D gene. The V and J ends lost 6 bases and 5 bases respectively, with 13 bases between them. In germline, CDR1 is LNHDA, CDR2 SQIVND (reference sequence). The CDR3 sequence is 13 residues long. The whole variable domain, filled in from reference TRBV19 and TRBJ1-2, reads DGGITQSPKYLFRKEGQNVTLSCEQNLNHDAMYWYRQDPGQGLRLIYYSQIVNDFQKGDIAEGYSVSREKKESFPLTVTSAQKNPTAFYLCASSTGLKYGYTFGSGTRLTVV.

The CDR3 sequence: CSVGLSGYLTDTQYF. CDR3 sequence (DNA): TGCAGCGTGGGTCTGTCGGGATACCTCACAGATACGCAGTATTTT. The chain recombines TRBV29-1 with TRBJ2-3, with a tentative D call TRBD2 (5 bases). Trimming removed 6 bases from V and 2 bases from J, with 18 bases in between. The germline gives CDR1 SQVTM, CDR2 ANQGSEA. This CDR3 has 15 amino acids.

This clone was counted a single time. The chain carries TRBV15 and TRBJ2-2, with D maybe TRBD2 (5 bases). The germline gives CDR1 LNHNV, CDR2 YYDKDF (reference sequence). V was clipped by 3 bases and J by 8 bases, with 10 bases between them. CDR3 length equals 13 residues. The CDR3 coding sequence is TGTGCCACCAGCAGTAACCCGGGGGGGGAGCTGTTTTTT. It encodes CATSSNPGGELFF.

CDR3 in amino acids: CAFHLGRLLGNTEAFF. In DNA form, the CDR3 reads TGTGCCTTCCACCTTGGCAGGCTCCTTGGGAACACTGAAGCTTTCTTT. The rearrangement uses TRBV30 and TRBJ1-1; unclear D gene. Looked up from germline, CDR1 is GTSNPN and CDR2 is SVGIG (reference sequence). V was trimmed by 7 bases and J by 1 base, leaving 22 bases between them. The CDR3 is 16 residues long. The entire variable domain, with the rest obtained from reference TRBV30 and TRBJ1-1, is as follows: SQTIHQWPATLVQPVGSPLSLECTVEGTSNPNLYWYRQAAGRGLQLLFYSVGIGQISSEVPQNLSASRPQDRQFILSSKKLLLSDSGFYLCAFHLGRLLGNTEAFFGQGTRLTVV.